The 6 T cell receptor beta chains given below trace back to one sample, sequenced in a study of cytomegalovirus exposure and HLA in healthy donors. The PCR had 60 Vbeta and 13 Jbeta primers. The repertoire was sequenced with immunoSEQ multiplex PCR; TCRdb's copy has only in-frame clones and lacks some. The table has 110,000 to 150,000 clones, over 65% seen once. Material: PBMCs. The receptor set was obtained from a woman aged 25 to 39 in good health and CMV-seronegative.

The chain links TRBV21-1 to TRBJ2-7; TRBD2, the table's D call, was not compared with the DNA. TRBV21-1 is described as a pseudogene. This CDR3 spans 16 amino acids. DNA of the CDR3: TGTGCCAGCAGCAACAGGACTAGCGGGGGGTTATACGAGCAGTACGTC. Protein product: CASSNRTSGGLYEQYV.

This sequence joins TRBV6-1 and TRBJ2-5; TRBD2 agrees at 7 bases. CDR3 length equals 15 residues. From germline, CDR1 is MNHNS and CDR2 SASEGT. Trimming at V came to 3 bases and at J to 4 bases, leaving 8 bases not matched to a gene. The CDR3 loop reads CASSDGTGGVETQYF. In nucleotides, the CDR3 is TGTGCCAGCAGTGACGGGACGGGAGGCGTAGAGACCCAGTACTTC.

The chain recombines TRBV7-9 with TRBJ2-3; D ambiguous. The V end was cut by 7 bases, the J end by 5 bases, with 16 bases between. The CDR3 is made up of 14 amino acids. Germline V CDR1 and CDR2: SEHNR, FQNEAQ (reference sequence). The DNA of the CDR3 is TGTGCCAGCACCCCGCTCACATTTCAAGATACGCAGTATTTT. This encodes CASTPLTFQDTQYF.

The chain uses TRBV2 and TRBJ2-2; D gene uncertain. Per germline, CDR1 SNHLY and CDR2 FYNNEI. Trimming removed 3 bases at V and 1 base at J, with 9 bases between. The CDR3 runs to 15 residues. The CDR3, as DNA: TGTGCCAGCAGTGATGGTAACGGGAACACCGGGGAGCTGTTTTTT. It specifies CASSDGNGNTGELFF.

The J gene is TRBJ2-7, the V gene TRBV11-2; 7 bases fit TRBD2. Germline values: CDR1 SGHAT, CDR2 FQNNGV. There are 16 residues in the CDR3. The V gene end was trimmed by 1 base and the J gene end by 0 bases; junction bases not matched to a gene: 6. The CDR3 reads CASSLAHGTNSYEQYF. In DNA form, the CDR3 reads TGTGCCAGCAGCTTAGCCCACGGGACTAACTCCTACGAGCAGTACTTC.

This chain uses TRBV6-4 with TRBJ1-5, with 9 bases fitting TRBD1. This CDR3 has 18 residues. Germline V gene data show CDR1 as MRHNA and CDR2 as SNTAGT. The V gene end was trimmed by 0 bases and the J gene end by 0 bases; junction bases not matched to a gene: 6. Here the CDR3 DNA reads TGTGCCAGCAGTGACTCGGGACAGGGAGGTTATAGCAATCAGCCCCAGCATTTT. Encoded protein: CASSDSGQGGYSNQPQHF.